This T cell receptor (beta chain) was recorded in a study of OX40 agonist ivuxolimab in advanced cancers. About the research overall: Patients were dosed with the agonistic anti-OX40 (CD134) antibody ivuxolimab. Partial responses were achieved by three patients, one with hepatocellular carcinoma and two with cutaneous melanoma. Having had anti-PD-1, anti-PD-L1 or anti-CTLA-4 therapy before was allowed, and about 40% had some. Study-wide results and limits: By week 6 at 0.1 to 3.0 mg/kg, blood CD4+ and CD8+ T cells had expanded clonally.

Comment on this clone: Antigen specificity is unknown.

CDR3 length: 15 residues. The germline V gene has CDR1 LNHDA and CDR2 SQIVND (reference sequence). Trimming pared 7 bases from V and 2 bases from J, leaving 15 bases between. The method was immunoSEQ multiplex PCR; TCRdb's version includes in-frame clones alone and lacks a portion of them. The repertoire holds over 14,000 clones, approximately 80% seen once, with 15% to 20% in the top ten. The source material was CD4+ or CD8+ T cells sorted from blood, sampled in a trial of the OX40 agonist ivuxolimab. This TCR derives from an adult with an advanced solid tumor such as melanoma, head and neck, liver or kidney cancer. V usage is TRBV19 and J usage is TRBJ1-5; TRBD1 is a possible D gene (5 bases). The CDR3 coding sequence is TGTGCCAGTAATACACGGGGGACGGGCAATCAGCCCCAGCATTTT. This encodes CASNTRGTGNQPQHF. Full variable domain (rest looked up from reference TRBV19 and TRBJ1-5): DGGITQSPKYLFRKEGQNVTLSCEQNLNHDAMYWYRQDPGQGLRLIYYSQIVNDFQKGDIAEGYSVSREKKESFPLTVTSAQKNPTAFYLCASNTRGTGNQPQHFGDGTRLSIL.